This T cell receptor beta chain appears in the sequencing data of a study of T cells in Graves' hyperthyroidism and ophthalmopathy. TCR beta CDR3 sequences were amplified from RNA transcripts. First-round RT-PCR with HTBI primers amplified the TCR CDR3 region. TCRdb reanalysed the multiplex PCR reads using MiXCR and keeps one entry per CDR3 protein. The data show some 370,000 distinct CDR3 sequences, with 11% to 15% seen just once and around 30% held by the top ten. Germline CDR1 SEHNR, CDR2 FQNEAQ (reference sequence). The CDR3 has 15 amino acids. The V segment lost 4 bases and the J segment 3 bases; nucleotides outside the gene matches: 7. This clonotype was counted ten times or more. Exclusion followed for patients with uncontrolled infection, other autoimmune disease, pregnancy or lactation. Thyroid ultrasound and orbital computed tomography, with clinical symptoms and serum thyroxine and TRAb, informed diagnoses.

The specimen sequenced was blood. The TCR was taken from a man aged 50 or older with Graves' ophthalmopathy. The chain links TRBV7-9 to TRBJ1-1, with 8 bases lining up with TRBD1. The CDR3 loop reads CASSSRQGPDTEAFF. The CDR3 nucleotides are TGTGCCAGCAGCTCACGACAGGGGCCCGACACTGAAGCTTTCTTT.